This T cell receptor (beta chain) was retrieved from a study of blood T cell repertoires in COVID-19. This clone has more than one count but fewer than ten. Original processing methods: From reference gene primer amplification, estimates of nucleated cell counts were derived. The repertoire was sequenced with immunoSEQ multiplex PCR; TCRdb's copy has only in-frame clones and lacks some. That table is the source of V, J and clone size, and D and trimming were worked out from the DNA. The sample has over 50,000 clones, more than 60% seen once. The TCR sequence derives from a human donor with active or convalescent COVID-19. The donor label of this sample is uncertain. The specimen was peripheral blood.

CDR3 DNA: TGTGCCAGTAATAGCCCCCCGCGGGGCTTTAATCAGCCCCAGCATTTT. Protein: CASNSPPRGFNQPQHF. The chain recombines TRBV19 with TRBJ1-5, with D perhaps matching TRBD1 (5 bases). V was trimmed by 7 bases and J by 4 bases, leaving 20 bases between them. Germline CDR1 reads LNHDA; CDR2 reads SQIVND (reference sequence). The CDR3 has 16 amino acids.